These T cell receptor beta chains were read from a single sample in a study of cytomegalovirus exposure and HLA in healthy donors. The assay was immunoSEQ multiplex PCR, and TCRdb's table has in-frame clones only and misses some. The repertoire holds approximately 190,000 clones, with around 78% as singletons. Sample: PBMCs. All receptors derive from a woman in her 30s in good health and CMV-seropositive. CDR3s include the opening cysteine and the closing phenylalanine or tryptophan. The D gene is left open where the match is weak. Not all rows give a size; the values are once, few, many and, for expanded clones, a class.

TGTGCCAGCAGCCCTCGGGGAGGGGGCACAGATACGCAGTATTTT CASSPRGGGTDTQYF - TRBJ2-3 TRBV13 TRBD2
TGTGCCAGCAGTCCCCGTAGCGGGAGTTGGACAGATACGCAGTATTTT CASSPRSGSWTDTQYF - TRBJ2-3 TRBV27 TRBD2
TGTGCCTGGAGTAGGGACGTCAGGGGCTCAAATGAAAAACTGTTTTTT CAWSRDVRGSNEKLFF - TRBJ1-4 TRBV30 -
TGTGCCTGGAGTGGTCTAGCGGGAGTCCACGAGCAGTACTTC CAWSGLAGVHEQYF - TRBJ2-7 TRBV30 TRBD2
TGTGCCAGCAGCGTAGCCGGTGTGGGCTACACCTTC CASSVAGVGYTF few TRBJ1-2 TRBV7-2 -
TGTGCCAGCAGCTTACCAGGGTCTTCCTACGAGCAGTACTTC CASSLPGSSYEQYF - TRBJ2-7 TRBV7-9 -
TGCGCCAGCAGCGCGACTAATCGGAATGAGCAGTTCTTC CASSATNRNEQFF - TRBJ2-1 TRBV5-1 -
TGTGCCAGCAGCGAGGGTGGCGGAAACACCATATATTTT CASSEGGGNTIYF - TRBJ1-3 TRBV4-2 -
TGTGCCAGCAGTTTAATGGGGCTAGACAATCAGCCCCAGCATTTT CASSLMGLDNQPQHF - TRBJ1-5 TRBV27 -
TGTGCCAGCAGTTTGGCAGGGAACACTGAAGCTTTCTTT CASSLAGNTEAFF - TRBJ1-1 TRBV27 -
TGTGCCAGCAGTGATGGGGAGGCTTTCTTT CASSDGEAFF - TRBJ1-1 TRBV6-1 -
TGTGCCAGCAGCCAAGATAGGCGGGTGGGCTCCGGCTACACCTTC CASSQDRRVGSGYTF - TRBJ1-2 TRBV14 -
TGTGCCAGCAGCTTCGTGGCCCAAGAGACCCAGTACTTC CASSFVAQETQYF - TRBJ2-5 TRBV7-3 -
TGTGCCAGCAGCTACGCCTCGGCGGGAAAAGAGACCCAGTACTTC CASSYASAGKETQYF - TRBJ2-5 TRBV5-4 -
TGTGCCAGCAGCCGAGAGGGAGCCGGGGAGCTGTTTTTT CASSREGAGELFF - TRBJ2-2 TRBV7-2 -
TGTGCCAGTAGTATCGGGCGGGGTGCTAACTATGGCTACACCTTC CASSIGRGANYGYTF - TRBJ1-2 TRBV19 -
TGTGCCAGCAGCGCATACTCCGACTCTGGAAACACCATATATTTT CASSAYSDSGNTIYF - TRBJ1-3 TRBV9 -
TGCGCCAGCAGCTTGGCTTCAACAAACACTGAAGCTTTCTTT CASSLASTNTEAFF once TRBJ1-1 TRBV5-1 -
TGTGCCAGCAGTTCGCACTCTGGCTACACCTTC CASSSHSGYTF once TRBJ1-2 TRBV28 -
TGTGCCAGCAGTTATCCGGGACTAGCGGGTCAAGAGACCCAGTACTTC CASSYPGLAGQETQYF - TRBJ2-5 TRBV6-5 TRBD2
TGCGCCAGCAGCCATCCGACAGGGGACGTCTCCTACGAGCAGTACTTC CASSHPTGDVSYEQYF few TRBJ2-7 TRBV4-1 TRBD1
TGTGCCAGTAGTATAGGACAGCCCTATAATTCACCCCTCCACTTT CASSIGQPYNSPLHF - TRBJ1-6 TRBV19 -
TGTGCCGGACAAACAAGACAGGGGACCTATGGCTACACCTTC CAGQTRQGTYGYTF - TRBJ1-2 TRBV6-4 TRBD1
TGTGCCAGCAGCTTGGGAGACAGGGGGTCAGAGACCCAGTACTTC CASSLGDRGSETQYF - TRBJ2-5 TRBV5-4 TRBD1
TGTGCCAGTAGCAAAGAGGGGACATTTGCAACTAATGAAAAACTGTTTTTT CASSKEGTFATNEKLFF few TRBJ1-4 TRBV19 -
TGTGCCAGCTCACCAGAGAATTCACCCCTCCACTTT CASSPENSPLHF few TRBJ1-6 TRBV18 -
TGTGCCAGTAGTAACCGTCGCGGGCGGAGTTCTGGAAACACCATATATTTT CASSNRRGRSSGNTIYF - TRBJ1-3 TRBV19 -
TGTGCCACCAGCACCCGGGACACCTACTATGGCTACACCTTC CATSTRDTYYGYTF - TRBJ1-2 TRBV15 -
TGTGCCAGCAGCTACAGGGTTGGCCCGCAAGAGACCCAGTACTTC CASSYRVGPQETQYF - TRBJ2-5 TRBV5-6 -
TGCGCCAGCAGCCCTAGGACAGGGCTGGGGGAAAAACTGTTTTTT CASSPRTGLGEKLFF once TRBJ1-4 TRBV5-1 TRBD1
TGTGCCAGCAGCCGAGGGGGAGGGACGATCAATGAGCAGTTCTTC CASSRGGGTINEQFF - TRBJ2-1 TRBV28 -
TGTGCCAGCAGTTGGGGGGGGTACGAGCAGTACTTC CASSWGGYEQYF few TRBJ2-7 TRBV2 TRBD2
TGCGCCAGCGGACAGGCCCAAGAGACCCAGTACTTC CASGQAQETQYF - TRBJ2-5 TRBV5-1 TRBD1
TGCGCCAGCAGCTTGGACAGGTGGGAAAAACTGTTTTTT CASSLDRWEKLFF few TRBJ1-4 TRBV5-1 -
TGTGCCAGCAGTTATTCCAGGGCCGGCTCCCACAATGAGCAGTTCTTC CASSYSRAGSHNEQFF once TRBJ2-1 TRBV6-5 -
TGTGCCAGCAGCAGAGAGTTGAACACTGAAGCTTTCTTT CASSRELNTEAFF - TRBJ1-1 TRBV7-3 -
TGTGCCAGCAGCCCGGGACTAGCGGGAGGTGAGCAGTTCTTC CASSPGLAGGEQFF - TRBJ2-1 TRBV4-2 TRBD2
TGTGCCAGCAGTATCCCCACTAGCGGGGGAACCTACGAGCAGTACTTC CASSIPTSGGTYEQYF - TRBJ2-7 TRBV28 TRBD2
TGTGCCAGCAGCTTAGGCATCAGGGCTAGCGGGGGGACAGATACGCAGTATTTT CASSLGIRASGGTDTQYF - TRBJ2-3 TRBV7-2 TRBD2
TGTGCCAGCAGTTACGGCGGGACCCCAGGGAACACTGAAGCTTTCTTT CASSYGGTPGNTEAFF - TRBJ1-1 TRBV6-6 -
TGCGCCAGCAGCCATAAAGGGGGCGGGGAGACCCAGTACTTC CASSHKGGGETQYF - TRBJ2-5 TRBV5-1 TRBD1
TGTGCCAGCATGATGGGGACAGGCCTAAATCAGCCCCAGCATTTT CASMMGTGLNQPQHF - TRBJ1-5 TRBV6-6 TRBD1
TGTGCCAGCAGTTTACAAGAGACCCAGTACTTC CASSLQETQYF - TRBJ2-5 TRBV6-5 -
TGCGCCAGCAGCTCCTCGGTGGACAGGGGATATGGCTACACCTTC CASSSSVDRGYGYTF - TRBJ1-2 TRBV5-1 TRBD1
TGCGCCAGCAGCCAAGTATCGGGGACGGAGGGTCAGCCCCAGCATTTT CASSQVSGTEGQPQHF - TRBJ1-5 TRBV4-1 -
TGTGCCACCAGGGGATCAGTTGACGGACTTTCGGCGGAGACCCAGTACTTC CATRGSVDGLSAETQYF - TRBJ2-5 TRBV28 -
TGTGCCAGCAGCGTAGCGGGACTGCTGAACACTGAAGCTTTCTTT CASSVAGLLNTEAFF - TRBJ1-1 TRBV9 -
TGTGCCAGCAGCGCGAGGCCCCACGGTGAGCAGTTCTTC CASSARPHGEQFF once TRBJ2-1 TRBV7-3 -
TGCAGCGTTGTTCAGGGGCACTATGGCTACACCTTC CSVVQGHYGYTF - TRBJ1-2 TRBV29-1 -
TGTGCCAGCAGCGAGGGACTAGCGGGGGGGATTACAGATACGCAGTATTTT CASSEGLAGGITDTQYF - TRBJ2-3 TRBV9 TRBD2
TGTGCCAGCAGAGGGGGAGCGGCGTCACCCCTCCACTTT CASRGGAASPLHF - TRBJ1-6 TRBV6-1 -
TGTGCCTCGACGGGGGGCCTGAACACTGAAGCTTTCTTT CASTGGLNTEAFF - TRBJ1-1 TRBV2 -
TGTGCCAGCAGCTTAGCGGGGACATCTAACTATGGCTACACCTTC CASSLAGTSNYGYTF - TRBJ1-2 TRBV7-2 -